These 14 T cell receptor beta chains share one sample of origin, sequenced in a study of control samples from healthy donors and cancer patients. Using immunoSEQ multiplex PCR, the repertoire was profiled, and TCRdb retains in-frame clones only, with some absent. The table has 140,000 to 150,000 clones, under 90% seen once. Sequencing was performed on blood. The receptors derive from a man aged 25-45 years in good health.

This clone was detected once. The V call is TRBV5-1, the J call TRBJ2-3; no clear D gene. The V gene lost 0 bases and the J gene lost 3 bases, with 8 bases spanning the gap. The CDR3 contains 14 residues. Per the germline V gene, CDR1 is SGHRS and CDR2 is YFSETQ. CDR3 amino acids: CASSLAKETDTQYF. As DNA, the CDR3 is TGCGCCAGCAGCTTGGCCAAGGAGACAGATACGCAGTATTTT.

The DNA of the CDR3 is TGTGCCAGCGGGGAGAGAAGTCAGCCCCAGCATTTT. This translates into CASGERSQPQHF. The V call is TRBV19, the J call TRBJ1-5; D ambiguous. CDR1 and CDR2 from the germline V gene are LNHDA and SQIVND (reference sequence). The CDR3 runs to 12 residues. V was shortened by 9 bases and J by 6 bases, with 12 bases between the two germline ends.

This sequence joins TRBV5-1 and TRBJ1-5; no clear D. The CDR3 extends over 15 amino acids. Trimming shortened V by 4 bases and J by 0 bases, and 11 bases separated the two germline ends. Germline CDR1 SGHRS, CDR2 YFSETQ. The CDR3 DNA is TGCGCCAGCAGCGACGGTTTGAATAGCAATCAGCCCCAGCATTTT. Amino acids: CASSDGLNSNQPQHF.

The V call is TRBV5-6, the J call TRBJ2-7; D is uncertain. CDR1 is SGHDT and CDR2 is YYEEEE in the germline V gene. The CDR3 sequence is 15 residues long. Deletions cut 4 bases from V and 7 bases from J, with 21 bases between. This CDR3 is CASSSRRLSTGEQYF. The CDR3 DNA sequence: TGTGCCAGCAGCAGCCGTCGGCTCAGCACTGGAGAGCAGTACTTC.

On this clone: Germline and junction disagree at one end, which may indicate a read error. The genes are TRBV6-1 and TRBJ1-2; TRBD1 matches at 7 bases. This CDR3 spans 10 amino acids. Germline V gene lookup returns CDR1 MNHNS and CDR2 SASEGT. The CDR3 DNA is TGTGCCAGCAGTGAAACAGGGGAGGGCTTC. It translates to CASSETGEGF.

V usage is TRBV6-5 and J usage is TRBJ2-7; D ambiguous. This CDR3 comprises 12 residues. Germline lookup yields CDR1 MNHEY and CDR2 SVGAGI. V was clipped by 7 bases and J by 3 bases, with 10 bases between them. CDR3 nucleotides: TGTGCCAGCACCGGATGGGGCTACGAGCAGTACTTC. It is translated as CASTGWGYEQYF.

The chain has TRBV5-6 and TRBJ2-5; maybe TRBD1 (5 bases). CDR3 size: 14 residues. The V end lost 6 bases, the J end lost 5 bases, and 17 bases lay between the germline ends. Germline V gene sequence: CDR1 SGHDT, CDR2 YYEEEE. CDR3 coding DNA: TGTGCCAGCACCACCCCCGGCAGGGATGAGACCCAGTACTTC. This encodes CASTTPGRDETQYF.

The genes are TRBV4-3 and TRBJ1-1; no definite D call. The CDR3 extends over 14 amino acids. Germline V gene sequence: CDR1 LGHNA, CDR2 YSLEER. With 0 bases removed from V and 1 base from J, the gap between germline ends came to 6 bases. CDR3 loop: CASSQDRENTEAFF. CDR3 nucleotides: TGCGCCAGCAGCCAAGATCGAGAGAACACTGAAGCTTTCTTT.

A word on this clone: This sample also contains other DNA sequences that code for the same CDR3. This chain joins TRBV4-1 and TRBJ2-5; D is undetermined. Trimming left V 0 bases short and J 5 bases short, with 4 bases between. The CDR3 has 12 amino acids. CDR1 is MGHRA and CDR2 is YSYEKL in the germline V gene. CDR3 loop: CASSQDRETQYF. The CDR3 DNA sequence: TGCGCCAGCAGCCAAGATAGGGAGACCCAGTACTTC.

The CDR3 coding sequence is TGTGCCAGCAGTGCAGATACCGGCGGCTACACCTTC. Amino acids: CASSADTGGYTF. The chain links TRBV2 to TRBJ1-2; unclear D gene. Germline V lookup: CDR1 SNHLY, CDR2 FYNNEI. The V gene lost 4 bases and the J gene lost 8 bases, with 11 bases spanning the gap. This CDR3 is built from 12 residues.

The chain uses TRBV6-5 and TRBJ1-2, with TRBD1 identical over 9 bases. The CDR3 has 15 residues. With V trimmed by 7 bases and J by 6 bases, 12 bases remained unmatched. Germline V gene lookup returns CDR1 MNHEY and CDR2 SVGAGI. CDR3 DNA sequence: TGTGCCAGCACCGAATCCGGGACAGGGTATAATGGCTACACCTTC. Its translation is CASTESGTGYNGYTF.

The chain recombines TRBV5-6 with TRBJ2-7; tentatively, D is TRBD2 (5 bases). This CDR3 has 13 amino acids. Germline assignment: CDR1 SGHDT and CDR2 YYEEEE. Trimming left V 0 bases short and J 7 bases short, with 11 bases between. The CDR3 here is CASSLGGRGEQYF. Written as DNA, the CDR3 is TGTGCCAGCAGCTTGGGAGGGCGCGGAGAGCAGTACTTC.

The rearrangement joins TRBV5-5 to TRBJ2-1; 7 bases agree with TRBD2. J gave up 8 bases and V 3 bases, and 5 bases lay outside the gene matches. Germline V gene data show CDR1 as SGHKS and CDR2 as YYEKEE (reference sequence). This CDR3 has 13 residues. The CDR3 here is CASSWTSTDEQFF. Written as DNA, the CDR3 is TGTGCCAGCAGCTGGACTAGTACAGATGAGCAGTTCTTC.

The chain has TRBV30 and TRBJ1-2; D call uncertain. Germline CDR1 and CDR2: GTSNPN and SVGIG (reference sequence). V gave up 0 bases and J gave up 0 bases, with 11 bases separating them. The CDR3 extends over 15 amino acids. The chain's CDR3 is CAWSVGGVPNYGYTF. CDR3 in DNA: TGTGCCTGGAGTGTTGGCGGGGTACCTAACTATGGCTACACCTTC.